A single sample is the source of the 16 T cell receptor beta chains below, sequenced in a study of T cells in Graves' hyperthyroidism and ophthalmopathy. There were TCR beta CDR3 regions amplified from RNA transcripts. First-round RT-PCR of the TCR CDR3 relied on the HTBI primer set. In TCRdb, the multiplex PCR reads were re-called with MiXCR into one record per CDR3 protein. The sample yields 530,000 or so distinct CDR3 sequences, roughly a quarter seen once. Source material: blood. Receptors originate from a woman younger than 45 with Graves' ophthalmopathy.

This clonotype occurred many times. A much larger clone is a single base away; this may be a read error. The chain combines TRBV28 with TRBJ1-2; maybe TRBD1 (5 bases). The germline V gene has CDR1 MDHEN and CDR2 SYDVKM. The V gene lost 6 bases and the J gene lost 4 bases, with 12 bases spanning the gap. CDR3 length: 13 residues. The CDR3 spells CASSQAGFYGYTF. CDR3 nucleotide sequence: TGTGCCAGCAGCCAGGCAGGGTTCTATGGCTACACCTTC.

This clonotype was detected many times. This rearrangement joins TRBV6-2 or TRBV6-3 to TRBJ2-2; tentative D call: TRBD1 (6 bases). The CDR3 sequence is 14 residues long. Germline CDR1 reads MNHEY; CDR2 reads SVGEGT. V lost 6 bases and J 1 base, leaving 9 bases between the germline ends. CDR3 nucleotide sequence: TGTGCCAGCAGAAAGACAGGGAACACCGGGGAGCTGTTTTTT. This encodes CASRKTGNTGELFF.

This chain joins TRBV5-1 and TRBJ2-7; 9 bases are a match to TRBD1. The V gene's germline CDR1 is SGHRS and CDR2 YFSETQ. The CDR3 consists of 16 residues. Trimming removed 5 bases from V and 4 bases from J; junction bases left unmatched: 13. The CDR3 sequence is CASRGVGTGNKYEQYF. In DNA form, the CDR3 reads TGCGCCAGCAGGGGGGTCGGGACAGGGAATAAGTACGAGCAGTACTTC.

This clonotype was found many times. The rearrangement joins TRBV6-1 to TRBJ2-5; TRBD2 matches at 8 bases. This CDR3 is 15 amino acids long. Germline V gene data show CDR1 as MNHNS and CDR2 as SASEGT. V shed 6 bases, J shed 2 bases, and the junction held 8 bases outside the gene matches. CDR3 in DNA: TGTGCCAGCAGGGAGTCGGGGGGGCGACAAGAGACCCAGTACTTC. Its translation is CASRESGGRQETQYF.

This clonotype has at least ten counts. The chain recombines TRBV10-3 with TRBJ2-7; the D gene is possibly TRBD2 (5 bases). The V end was cut by 4 bases, the J end by 2 bases, with 15 bases between. The CDR3 covers 15 residues. Germline-derived CDR1 and CDR2 are ENHRY and SYGVKD. DNA of the CDR3: TGTGCCATCAGTGGGGAGTGGGGATATACCTACGAGCAGTACTTC. Encoded protein: CAISGEWGYTYEQYF.

The chain employs TRBV6-1 and TRBJ1-1, with D hard to call. Trimming pared 10 bases from V and 1 base from J, leaving 16 bases between. Germline V gene data show CDR1 as MNHNS and CDR2 as SASEGT. This CDR3 spans 14 amino acids. In DNA, the CDR3 is TGTGCCACTTGTACGTGGACCCAGAACACTGAAGCTTTCTTT. This encodes CATCTWTQNTEAFF.

The chain's CDR3 is CASSYSAAAKPQHF. CDR3 DNA sequence: TGTGCCAGCAGTTATTCAGCGGCCGCGAAGCCCCAGCATTTT. The rearrangement joins TRBV27 to TRBJ1-5; D is uncertain. The V and J ends lost 4 bases and 8 bases respectively, with 15 bases between them. From germline, CDR1 is MNHEY and CDR2 SMNVEV (reference sequence). The CDR3 extends over 14 amino acids.

This clonotype was observed a few times. The V gene is TRBV7-2, the J gene TRBJ2-5, with TRBD1 identical over 11 bases. The CDR3 length is 16 residues. CDR1 and CDR2 (germline): SGHTA, FQGNSA. With V trimmed by 3 bases and J by 4 bases, 7 bases remained unmatched. The CDR3: CASSLTDRGRLETQYF. DNA for the CDR3: TGTGCCAGCAGCTTGACGGACAGGGGGCGCTTAGAGACCCAGTACTTC.

This clonotype showed up many times. This chain uses TRBV7-2 with TRBJ2-7, with D hard to call. Germline lookup yields CDR1 SGHTA and CDR2 FQGNSA. CDR3 length: 13 amino acids. Trimming took off 7 bases at V and 2 bases at J, with 12 bases between the two ends. The CDR3 sequence is CASMRQVTYEQYF. The CDR3 DNA follows: TGTGCCAGCATGAGGCAGGTCACCTACGAGCAGTACTTC.

A word on this clonotype: Germline is not matched at one junction end, which may reflect a read error. The chain couples TRBV5-1 to TRBJ1-6; 8 nucleotides align to TRBD1. CDR1 SGHRS and CDR2 YFSETQ come from the germline V gene. The CDR3 length is 14 residues. CDR3 sequence reads: CASTLDRVDSPLHF. In DNA form, the CDR3 reads TGCGCCAGCACCTTGGACAGGGTCGATTCACCCCTCCACTTT.

Only a few counts were recorded for this clonotype. This chain joins TRBV29-1 and TRBJ2-7, with a tentative D call TRBD2 (5 bases). Looked up from germline, CDR1 is SQVTM and CDR2 is ANQGSEA. Trimming removed 3 bases at V and 2 bases at J, with 11 bases between. CDR3 length equals 13 residues. CDR3 DNA sequence: TGCAGCGTTGAGTCCACGGGGACCTACGAGCAGTACTTC. Encoded protein: CSVESTGTYEQYF.

This clonotype was detected ten times or more. This rearrangement joins TRBV6-1 to TRBJ2-5; TRBD1 aligns across 12 bases. Per the germline V gene, CDR1 is MNHNS and CDR2 is SASEGT. CDR3 length equals 15 residues. J lost 4 bases, V lost 6 bases, and 6 bases had no gene match. This CDR3 reads CASRPGQGAVETQYF. As DNA, the CDR3 is TGTGCCAGCAGACCGGGACAGGGGGCCGTAGAGACCCAGTACTTC.

J is TRBJ1-1 and V is TRBV5-1, with unresolved D. CDR1 SGHRS and CDR2 YFSETQ come from the germline V gene. CDR3 length equals 14 residues. Between the trimmed V and J ends, which lost 5 bases and 1 base, there was a span of 12 bases. The CDR3: CASRLGVSNTEAFF. The CDR3 nucleotides read TGCGCCAGCAGGCTTGGGGTTTCGAACACTGAAGCTTTCTTT.

This clonotype was counted a few times. A much larger clone differs by one base, so this may be a read error. The J gene is TRBJ2-7, the V gene TRBV6-1; D is uncertain. CDR1 and CDR2 (germline): MNHNS, SASEGT. Trimming stripped 7 bases from V and 2 bases from J, with 9 bases between. The CDR3 is 12 residues long. The CDR3 protein is CASKDNPYEQYF. The CDR3 DNA reads TGTGCCAGCAAAGACAATCCCTACGAGCAGTACTTC.

The table lists this clonotype with many counts. This chain joins TRBV5-1 and TRBJ2-7, with D possibly matching TRBD2 (5 bases). Germline V gene lookup returns CDR1 SGHRS and CDR2 YFSETQ. The CDR3 is 13 residues long. V shed 0 bases and J shed 3 bases, with 7 bases lying between them. CDR3 coding DNA: TGCGCCAGCAGCTTGGCGGGATTCTACGAGCAGTACTTC. It translates to CASSLAGFYEQYF.

The table lists this clonotype with many counts. The chain combines TRBV27 with TRBJ2-7; 7 bases align to TRBD1. Germline V gene lookup returns CDR1 MNHEY and CDR2 SMNVEV (reference sequence). J was trimmed by 2 bases and V by 4 bases; bases with no gene match: 8. The CDR3 runs 15 residues. The CDR3 sequence: CASSSLGQGAYEQYF. In DNA, the CDR3 is TGTGCCAGCAGTTCCCTGGGGCAGGGGGCCTACGAGCAGTACTTC.